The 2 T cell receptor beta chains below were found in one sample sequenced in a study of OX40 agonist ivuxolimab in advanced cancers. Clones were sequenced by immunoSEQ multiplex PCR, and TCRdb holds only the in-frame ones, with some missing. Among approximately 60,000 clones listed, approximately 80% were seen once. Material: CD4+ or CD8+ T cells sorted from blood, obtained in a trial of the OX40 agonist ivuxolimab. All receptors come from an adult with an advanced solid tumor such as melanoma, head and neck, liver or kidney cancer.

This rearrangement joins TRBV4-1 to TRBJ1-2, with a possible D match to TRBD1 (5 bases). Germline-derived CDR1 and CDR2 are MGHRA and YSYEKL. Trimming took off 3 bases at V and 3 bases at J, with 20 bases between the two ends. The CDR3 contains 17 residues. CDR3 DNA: TGCGCCAGCAGCCATGGGGGGTTTTCCGCGTCCGACTATGGCTACACCTTC. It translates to CASSHGGFSASDYGYTF.

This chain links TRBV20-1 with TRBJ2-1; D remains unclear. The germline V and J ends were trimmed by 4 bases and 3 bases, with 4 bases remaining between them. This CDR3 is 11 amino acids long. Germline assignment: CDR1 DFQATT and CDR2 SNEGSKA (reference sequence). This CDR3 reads CSAIGYNEQFF. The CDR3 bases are TGCAGTGCTATTGGCTACAATGAGCAGTTCTTC.